The next 11 T cell receptor beta chains were all read from a single sample in a study of PD-1 blockade in classical Hodgkin lymphoma. Time point here: cycle 4 day 1 (C4D1), after 6 weeks of nivolumab. Relapse was seen in all patients after autologous stem cell transplantation, and brentuximab vedotin exposure was variable. Profiling relied on immunoSEQ multiplex PCR, and the TCRdb table lists in-frame clones only, not all of them. The sample records around 25,000 clones, approximately 87% being singletons. The material sequenced was peripheral blood mononuclear cells (PBMCs), taken before the fourth cycle of nivolumab. The receptors shown here come from a human donor with classical Hodgkin lymphoma.

The chain joins TRBV9 to TRBJ2-2, with 8 bases identical to TRBD2. The CDR3 loop spans 18 amino acids. Germline loops: CDR1 SGDLS, CDR2 YYNGEE. The junction had 9 bases not matched to a gene; V was cut back by 2 bases and J by 0 bases. CDR3 residues: CASSVSLAGGPNTGELFF. The CDR3 region has the DNA TGTGCCAGCAGCGTCTCCCTTGCGGGGGGCCCGAACACCGGGGAGCTGTTTTTT.

The chain recombines TRBV30 with TRBJ2-4; D remains ambiguous. V was cut by 0 bases and J by 6 bases, with 6 bases left in between. The CDR3 consists of 12 residues. CDR1 GTSNPN and CDR2 SVGIG come from the germline V gene (reference sequence). CDR3 protein: CAWSVLGNIQYF. The CDR3 coding sequence is TGTGCCTGGAGTGTTCTGGGAAACATTCAGTACTTC.

This chain joins TRBV28 and TRBJ1-4; a possible D gene is TRBD1 (5 bases). Per germline, CDR1 MDHEN and CDR2 SYDVKM. V was pared by 10 bases and J by 8 bases, with 14 bases between. The CDR3 runs to 12 residues. The CDR3 loop is CATRESGEKLFF. The CDR3 DNA reads as TGTGCCACCAGGGAGAGTGGAGAAAAACTGTTTTTT.

The chain employs TRBV10-2 and TRBJ2-7, with 9 bases aligning to TRBD2. V dropped 5 bases and J dropped 5; count of bases not matched to a gene: 1. This CDR3 is 12 amino acids long. Germline V lookup: CDR1 WSHSY, CDR2 SAAADI. CDR3 nucleotides: TGCGCCAGCAGTAGGACTAGCGACGAGCAGTACTTC. It specifies CASSRTSDEQYF.

This chain connects TRBV6-4 to TRBJ2-3, with 8 bases matching TRBD2. The CDR3 covers 14 residues. V shed 3 bases and J 2 bases; nucleotides not matched to a gene: 1. Per the germline V gene, CDR1 is MRHNA and CDR2 is SNTAGT. DNA of the CDR3: TGTGCCAGCAGTGATGGACTAGCCACAGATACGCAGTATTTT. Translation: CASSDGLATDTQYF.

CDR3 DNA sequence: TGTGCCAGCTCACCAATACACTCCGGGGTAGCGGCGGGCACTGAAGCTTTCTTT. It is translated as CASSPIHSGVAAGTEAFF. The chain employs TRBV18 and TRBJ1-1; D uncertain. The CDR3 spans 18 residues. V was clipped by 2 bases and J by 4 bases, with 23 bases between them. Germline values: CDR1 KGHSH, CDR2 LQKENI.

The gene calls are TRBV5-6 and TRBJ1-2; D is uncertain. Trimming pared 4 bases from V and 3 bases from J, leaving 13 bases between. The germline gives CDR1 SGHDT, CDR2 YYEEEE. The CDR3 is 14 residues long. The CDR3 region is CASSHIRAHYGYTF. In DNA form, the CDR3 reads TGTGCCAGCAGCCACATCAGAGCTCACTATGGCTACACCTTC.

The CDR3 sequence is CASSFMGDRGSGNTIYF. CDR3 DNA: TGTGCCAGCAGCTTCATGGGGGACAGGGGTTCTGGAAACACCATATATTTT. This sequence joins TRBV7-3 and TRBJ1-3, with 10 bases that match TRBD1. V trimming: 3 bases; J trimming: 1 base; junction bases outside the gene matches: 6. The germline V gene has CDR1 SGHTA and CDR2 FQGTGA. The CDR3 spans 17 residues.

This CDR3 reads CASSRDRLYNEQFF. The CDR3 DNA is TGCGCCAGCAGCCGGGACAGACTTTACAATGAGCAGTTCTTC. The chain combines TRBV10-1 with TRBJ2-1, with 7 bases matching TRBD1. CDR1 is WNHNN, CDR2 SYGVQD, per germline (reference sequence). After removal of 6 bases from V and 4 bases from J, the junction contained 6 bases not matched to a gene. This CDR3 has 14 residues.

The chain combines TRBV2 with TRBJ2-5; D is possibly TRBD1 (6 bases). The V end was cut by 7 bases, the J end by 6 bases, with 12 bases between. This CDR3 contains 12 residues. The germline CDR1 and CDR2 sequences are SNHLY and FYNNEI. The CDR3 DNA reads TGTGCCAGCAAAACAGGGACGCAGACCCAGTACTTC. Its translation is CASKTGTQTQYF.

V usage is TRBV5-1 and J usage is TRBJ2-7; TRBD1 agrees at 7 bases. This CDR3 is built from 14 residues. Per germline, CDR1 SGHRS and CDR2 YFSETQ. With V trimmed by 0 bases and J by 3 bases, 3 bases remained unmatched. CDR3 residues: CASSLGGQFYEQYF. As DNA, the CDR3 is TGCGCCAGCAGCTTGGGGGGACAGTTCTACGAGCAGTACTTC.